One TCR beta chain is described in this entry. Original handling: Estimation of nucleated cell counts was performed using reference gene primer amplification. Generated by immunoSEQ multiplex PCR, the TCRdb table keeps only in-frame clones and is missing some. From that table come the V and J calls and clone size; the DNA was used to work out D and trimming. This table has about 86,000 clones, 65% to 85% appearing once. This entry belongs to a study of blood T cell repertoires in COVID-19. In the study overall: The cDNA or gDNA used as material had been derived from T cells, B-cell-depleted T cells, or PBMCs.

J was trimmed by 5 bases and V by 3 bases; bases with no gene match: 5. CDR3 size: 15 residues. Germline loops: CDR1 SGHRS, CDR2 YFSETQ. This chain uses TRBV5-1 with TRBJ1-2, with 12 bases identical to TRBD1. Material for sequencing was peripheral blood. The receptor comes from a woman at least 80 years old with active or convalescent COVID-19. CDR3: CASSSGTGGLYGYTF. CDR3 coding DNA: TGCGCCAGCAGCTCCGGGACAGGGGGCCTGTATGGCTACACCTTC.